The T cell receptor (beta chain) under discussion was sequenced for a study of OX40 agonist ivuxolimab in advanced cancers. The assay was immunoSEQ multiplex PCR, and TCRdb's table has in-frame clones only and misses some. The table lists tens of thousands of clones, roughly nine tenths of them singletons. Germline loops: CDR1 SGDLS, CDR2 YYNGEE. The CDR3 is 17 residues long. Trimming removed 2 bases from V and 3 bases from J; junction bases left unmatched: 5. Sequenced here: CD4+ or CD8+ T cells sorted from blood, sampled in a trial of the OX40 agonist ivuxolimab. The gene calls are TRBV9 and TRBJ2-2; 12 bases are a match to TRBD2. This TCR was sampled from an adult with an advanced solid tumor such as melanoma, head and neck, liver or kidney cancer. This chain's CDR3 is CASSVGLAGGDTGELFF. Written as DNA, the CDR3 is TGTGCCAGCAGCGTGGGCCTAGCGGGAGGGGACACCGGGGAGCTGTTTTTT.